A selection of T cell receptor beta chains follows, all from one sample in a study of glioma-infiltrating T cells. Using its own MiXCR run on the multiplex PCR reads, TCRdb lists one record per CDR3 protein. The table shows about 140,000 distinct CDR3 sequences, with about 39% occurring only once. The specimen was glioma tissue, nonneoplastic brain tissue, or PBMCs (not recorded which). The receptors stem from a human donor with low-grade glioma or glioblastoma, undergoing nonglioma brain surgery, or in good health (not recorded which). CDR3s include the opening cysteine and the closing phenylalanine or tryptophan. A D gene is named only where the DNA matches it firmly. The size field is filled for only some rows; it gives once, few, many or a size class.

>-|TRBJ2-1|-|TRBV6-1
TGTGCCAGCAATAGAGGGACTTCCTTATACAATGAGCAGTTCTTC
CASNRGTSLYNEQFF
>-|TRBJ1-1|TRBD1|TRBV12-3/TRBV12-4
TGTGCCAGCAGGATGGGACAGGGAAACACTGAAGCTTTCTTT
CASRMGQGNTEAFF
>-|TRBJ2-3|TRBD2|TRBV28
TGTGCCAGCAGTCCTAGCGGGCTCAGCACAGATACGCAGTATTTT
CASSPSGLSTDTQYF
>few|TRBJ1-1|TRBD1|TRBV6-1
TGTGCCAGCAGTACCCACAGGGGGAACACTGAAGCTTTCTTT
CASSTHRGNTEAFF
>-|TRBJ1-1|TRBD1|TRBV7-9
TGTGCCAGCAGCTTAAGGGGGCGGGTAGGCACTGAAGCTTTCTTT
CASSLRGRVGTEAFF
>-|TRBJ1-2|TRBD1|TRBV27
TGTGCCAGCAGTAGAGCCGGGACAGGGGGCGGCGGCTACACCTTC
CASSRAGTGGGGYTF
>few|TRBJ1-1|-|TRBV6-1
TGTGCCAGCAGTACCGGGGGTAACACTGAAGCTTTCTTT
CASSTGGNTEAFF
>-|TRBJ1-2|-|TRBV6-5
TGTGCCAGCACCACTGGGGGCAATTATGGCTACACCTTC
CASTTGGNYGYTF
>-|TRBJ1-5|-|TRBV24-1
TGTGCCACCAGTCGGGAGGGCAATCAGCCCCAGCATTTT
CATSREGNQPQHF
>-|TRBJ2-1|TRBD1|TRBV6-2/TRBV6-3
TGTGCCAGCACCGACGTCGAGTGGGGACAGGGTCGTAATGAGCAGTTCTTC
CASTDVEWGQGRNEQFF
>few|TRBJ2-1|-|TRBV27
TGTGCCAGCAGCTCAGCTAGCGTAAGCTCCTACAATGAGCAGTTCTTC
CASSSASVSSYNEQFF
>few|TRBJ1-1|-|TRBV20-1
TGCAGTGCTCCAGGTCTCGGCAGGGTGAACACTGAAGCTTTCTTT
CSAPGLGRVNTEAFF
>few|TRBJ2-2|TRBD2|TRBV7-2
TGTGCCGGATCTAGCGGGAGTTTTGCCGGGGAGCTGTTTTTT
CAGSSGSFAGELFF
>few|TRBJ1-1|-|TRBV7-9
TGTGCCAGCAGCCCAGGAGGAGTCGGGACTGAAGCTTTCTTT
CASSPGGVGTEAFF
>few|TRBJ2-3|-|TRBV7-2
TGTGCCAGCAGCTTATTCAGGGGGGAAGGCACAGATACGCAGTATTTT
CASSLFRGEGTDTQYF
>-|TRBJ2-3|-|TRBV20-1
TGCAGTGCCGACCAAAAAGCGGTCATAGATACGCAGTATTTT
CSADQKAVIDTQYF
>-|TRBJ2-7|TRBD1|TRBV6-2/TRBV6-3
TGTGCCAGCAGCCGACAGGGGCCGGCCTACGAGCAGTACTTC
CASSRQGPAYEQYF
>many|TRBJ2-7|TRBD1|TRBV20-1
TGCAGTGCTAGTTTCTCCGACAGGGGTAGGAACGAGCAGTACTTC
CSASFSDRGRNEQYF
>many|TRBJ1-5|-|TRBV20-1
TGCAGTGCTAGAGAAGGGGGTGCCAACAATCAGCCCCAGCATTTT
CSAREGGANNQPQHF
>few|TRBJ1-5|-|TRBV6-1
TGTGCCAGCAGCCCCCGGCGATCCGACAGGCCCCAGCATTTT
CASSPRRSDRPQHF
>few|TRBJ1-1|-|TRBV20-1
TGCAGTGCTAGGGGGACTGAAGCTTTCTTT
CSARGTEAFF
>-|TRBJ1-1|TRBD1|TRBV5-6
TGTGCCAGCAGCGGACAGGGAATGAACACTGAAGCTTTCTTT
CASSGQGMNTEAFF
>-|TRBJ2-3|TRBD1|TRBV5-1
TGCGCCAGCAGTATGGGACAGTCCACAGATACGCAGTATTTT
CASSMGQSTDTQYF
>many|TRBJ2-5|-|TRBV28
TGTGCCAGCAGTTTACCTCCGACAGATGAGACCCAGTACTTC
CASSLPPTDETQYF
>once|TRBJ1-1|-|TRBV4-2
TGTGCCAGCAGCGCAAGCATCCCTGAAGCTTTCTTT
CASSASIPEAFF
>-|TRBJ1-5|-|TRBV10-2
TGCGCCAGCAGTGTTGGGGGGGGGCAGCCCCAGCATTTT
CASSVGGGQPQHF
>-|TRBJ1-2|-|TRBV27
TGTGCCAGCAGCAACAGGGAAGCTAACTATGGCTACACCTTC
CASSNREANYGYTF
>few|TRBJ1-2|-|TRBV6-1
TGTGCCAGCAGAATGACAGGCCCTACTGGCTACACCTTC
CASRMTGPTGYTF
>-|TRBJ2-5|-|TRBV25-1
TGTGCCAGCAGTGAATCTGGGTTGTCGAGAGAGACCCAGTACTTC
CASSESGLSRETQYF
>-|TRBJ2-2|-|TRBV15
TGTGCCACCAGCAGGAATAGGGAAGGGATGAACACCGGGGAGCTGTTTTTT
CATSRNREGMNTGELFF
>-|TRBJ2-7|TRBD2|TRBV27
TGTGCCAGCAGTTTTAGCGGGGGCTCCTACGAGCAGTACTTC
CASSFSGGSYEQYF
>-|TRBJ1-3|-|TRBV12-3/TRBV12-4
TGTGCCAGCAGACCAGGGCACAGCTCTGGAAACACCATATATTTT
CASRPGHSSGNTIYF
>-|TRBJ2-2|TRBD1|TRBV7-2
TGTGCCAGCAGCTTCGACATGGGACAGGGGGGCACCGGGGAGCTGTTTTTT
CASSFDMGQGGTGELFF
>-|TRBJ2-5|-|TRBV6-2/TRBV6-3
TGTGCCAGCAGTCGGGGCCTGGGCGTCCATGAGACCCAGTACTTC
CASSRGLGVHETQYF
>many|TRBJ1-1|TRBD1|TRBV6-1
TGTGCCAGCACCATAGACAGGGCCACTGAAGCTTTCTTT
CASTIDRATEAFF
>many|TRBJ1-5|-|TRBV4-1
TGCGCCAGCAGCCAAGACGGCAATCAGCCCCAGCATTTT
CASSQDGNQPQHF
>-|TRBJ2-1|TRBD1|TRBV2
TGTGCCAGCAGTGGACAGGGGGTGAACAATGAGCAGTTCTTC
CASSGQGVNNEQFF
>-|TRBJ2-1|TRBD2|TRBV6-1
TGTGCCAGCAGAAAGCGGGAGGGTGACAGTGAGCAGTTCTTC
CASRKREGDSEQFF
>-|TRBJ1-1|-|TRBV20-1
TGCAGTGCTAGGATTAGGGGGTTTTCACCCATTAACACTGAAGCTTTCTTT
CSARIRGFSPINTEAFF
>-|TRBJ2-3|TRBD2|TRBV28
TGTGCCAGCAGGAGACTAGCGGGGACTTCGGGCACAGATACGCAGTATTTT
CASRRLAGTSGTDTQYF
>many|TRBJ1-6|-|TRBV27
TGTGCCAGCAGTTTATCCCCCCGGTCCGGGCCCTCACCCCTCCACTTT
CASSLSPRSGPSPLHF
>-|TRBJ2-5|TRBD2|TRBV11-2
TGTGCCAGCAGCCTGAGACTAGCGGGAGGGCTTGAGACCCAGTACTTC
CASSLRLAGGLETQYF
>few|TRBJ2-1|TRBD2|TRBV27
TGTGCCAGCAGTCTTGGACTAGCGGGGGGTTTGCTCTCTTACAATGAGCAGTTCTTC
CASSLGLAGGLLSYNEQFF
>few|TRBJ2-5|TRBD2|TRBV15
TGTGCCACCAGCAGAGATCGGGTCACTAGCGGGAAAGAGACCCAGTACTTC
CATSRDRVTSGKETQYF
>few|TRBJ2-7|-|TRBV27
TGTGCCAGCAGATGGGGGTCCTCCTACGAGCAGTACTTC
CASRWGSSYEQYF
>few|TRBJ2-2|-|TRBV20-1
TGCAGTGCCCCCGGGACTGGGGGGAACACCGGGGAGCTGTTTTTT
CSAPGTGGNTGELFF
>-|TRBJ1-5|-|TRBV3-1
TGTGCCAGCAGCCAAGAGCGAAACAATCAGCCCCAGCATTTT
CASSQERNNQPQHF
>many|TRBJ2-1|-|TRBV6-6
TGTGCCAGCAGTTACTCGCCAGGGTCAAATGAGCAGTTCTTC
CASSYSPGSNEQFF
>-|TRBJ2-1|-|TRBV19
TGTGCCAGTAGTGTGCAGGGCAATGAGCAGTTCTTC
CASSVQGNEQFF
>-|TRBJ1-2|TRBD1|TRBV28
TGTGCCAGCAGAAAAGGGGGCGCCGGAGGCTACACCTTC
CASRKGGAGGYTF
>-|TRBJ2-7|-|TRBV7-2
TGTGCCGGCAGCTTAGGGGGAAACCTACTCGAGCAGTACTTC
CAGSLGGNLLEQYF
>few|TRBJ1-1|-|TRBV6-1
TGTGCCAGCAACTACGGAGGGGGGGCCCCTGAAGCTTTCTTT
CASNYGGGAPEAFF
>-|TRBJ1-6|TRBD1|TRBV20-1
TGCAGTGCTAGAGAGGGACAGAAAGCCTATAATTCACCCCTCCACTTT
CSAREGQKAYNSPLHF
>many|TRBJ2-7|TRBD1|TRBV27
TGTGCCAGCAGTCGCGGGACAGGGAGGGACGAGCAGTACTTC
CASSRGTGRDEQYF
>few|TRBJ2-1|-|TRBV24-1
TGTGCCACCAGTGGACAGGTCGACTACAATGAGCAGTTCTTC
CATSGQVDYNEQFF
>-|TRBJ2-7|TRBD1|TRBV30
TGTGCCTGGAATATACAGGGGGCCACCTACGAGCAGTACTTC
CAWNIQGATYEQYF
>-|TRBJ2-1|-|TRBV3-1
TGTGCCAGCAGCCTCAGCCGGGGCCCCACCTACAATGAGCAGTTTTTC
CASSLSRGPTYNEQFF
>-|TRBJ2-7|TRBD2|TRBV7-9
TGTGCCAGCAGCTTAGAGCGGGGGCCCTACGAGCAGTACTTC
CASSLERGPYEQYF
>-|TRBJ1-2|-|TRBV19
TGTGCCAGTAGTCAGGGGACAAATAACTATGGCTACACCTTC
CASSQGTNNYGYTF
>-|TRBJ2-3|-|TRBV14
TGTGCCAGCAGCCAAGATTTCCGGGGCGATACGCAGTATTTT
CASSQDFRGDTQYF